Given below is one TCR beta chain in context. Original methodology: Estimation of nucleated cell counts was performed using reference gene primer amplification. Sequenced by immunoSEQ multiplex PCR; TCRdb stores in-frame clones only, minus some. The V and J calls and clone size come from that table; D and trimming were worked out from the DNA. Here the sample spans some 150,000 clones, around 88% being singletons. This sample is drawn from a study of blood T cell repertoires in COVID-19. The overall study: The United States, Italy and Spain were the sources of the acute and convalescent COVID-19 samples. T cells, B-cell-depleted T cells, or PBMCs provided the cDNA or gDNA that served as material.

V lost 3 bases and J lost 2, with 7 bases in between. This CDR3 has 13 residues. The germline V gene encodes CDR1 SNHLY and CDR2 FYNNEI. The sequence was obtained from a woman aged 55-75 years with acute or convalescent COVID-19. The chain joins TRBV2 to TRBJ1-2; D is uncertain. The specimen sequenced was peripheral blood. In DNA form, the CDR3 reads TGTGCCAGCAGTGATCGAGGGAACTATGGCTACACCTTC. As protein: CASSDRGNYGYTF.